The present entry profiles one TCR beta chain with its context. Its antigen remains unidentified. Trimming took 0 bases from V and 0 from J, leaving 9 bases between them. Germline CDR1 is SGHRS and CDR2 is YFSETQ. CDR3 length: 15 residues. Investigators sought sequencing depths of between 1 in 200,000 and 1 in 1 million T cells. TCRdb's table, derived via immunoSEQ multiplex PCR, lists solely in-frame clones and lacks some. The sample gives under 45,000 clones, roughly two thirds of which show up once; 6.5% to 8% is in the top ten. This sample stems from a study of cytotoxic CD8 clonotypes in ibrutinib-treated CLL. At the level of the study: Of a cohort that held around 11 relapsed/refractory and around 16 treatment-naive patients, fewer than 18 were IGHV unmutated.

General study results and limits: Public clonotypes proved infrequent, and on treatment they shrank or remained steady.

The source is a human donor with chronic lymphocytic leukemia. The chain combines TRBV5-1 with TRBJ1-1; D is uncertain. Sequenced material: PBMCs, taken at disease progression, from a patient treated with ibrutinib. The CDR3 DNA is TGCGCCAGCAGCTTGGCCCGGAACGTGAACACTGAAGCTTTCTTT. The encoded protein is CASSLARNVNTEAFF.